This T cell receptor (beta chain) appears in the sequencing data of a study of early T cells in non-severe SARS-CoV-2 infection. About the research overall: From unsorted whole blood, bulk RNA was sequenced, and the chains remained unpaired. General observations from the study: Missing private and CD4 specificities, VDJdb matching favored anti-spike CD8 responses.

Trimming left V 4 bases short and J 5 bases short, with 9 bases between. CDR3 size: 14 residues. In germline, CDR1 is LNHDA, CDR2 SQIVND (reference sequence). This clonotype came up many times. The antigen is unknown. Unique molecular identifiers tagged individual cDNA molecules. MiXCR, run by TCRdb on the 5' RACE reads, gives a single entry per CDR3 protein. The sample records tens of thousands of distinct CDR3 sequences, 11% being singletons. Sample: whole blood, taken at baseline. The rearrangement joins TRBV19 to TRBJ1-6, with a possible D match to TRBD1 (5 bases). This TCR came from an adult who was a healthcare worker with PCR-confirmed SARS-CoV-2 infection or an uninfected control (not recorded which). The CDR3 DNA sequence: TGTGCCAGTAGTACAACAGGAAATAATTCACCCCTCCACTTT. It encodes CASSTTGNNSPLHF.